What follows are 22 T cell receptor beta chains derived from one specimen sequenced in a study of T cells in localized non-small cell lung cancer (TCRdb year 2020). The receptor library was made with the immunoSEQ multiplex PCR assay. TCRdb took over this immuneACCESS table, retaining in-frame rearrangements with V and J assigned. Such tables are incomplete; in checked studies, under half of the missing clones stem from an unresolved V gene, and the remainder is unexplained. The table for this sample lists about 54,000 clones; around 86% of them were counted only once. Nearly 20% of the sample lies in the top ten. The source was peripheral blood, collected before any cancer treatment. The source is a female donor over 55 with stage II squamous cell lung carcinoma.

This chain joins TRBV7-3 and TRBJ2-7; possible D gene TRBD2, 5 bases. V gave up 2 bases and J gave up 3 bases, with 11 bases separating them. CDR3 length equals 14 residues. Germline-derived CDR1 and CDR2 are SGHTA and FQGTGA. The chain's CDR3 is CASSLEGGLYEQYF. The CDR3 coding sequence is TGTGCCAGCAGCTTAGAAGGAGGACTCTACGAGCAGTACTTC.

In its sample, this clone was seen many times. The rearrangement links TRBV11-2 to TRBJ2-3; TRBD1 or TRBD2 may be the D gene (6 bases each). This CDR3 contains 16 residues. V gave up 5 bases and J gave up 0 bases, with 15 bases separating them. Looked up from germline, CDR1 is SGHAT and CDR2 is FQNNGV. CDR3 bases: TGTGCCAGCAGCGGCGGGACACACACCAGCACAGATACGCAGTATTTT. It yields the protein CASSGGTHTSTDTQYF.

For the CDR3, the DNA is TGTGCCAGTAGGAACCCCTCAGCCTCCACTGAAGCTTTCTTT. Translated, it gives CASRNPSASTEAFF. The V and J genes are TRBV19 and TRBJ1-1; D is unresolved. Germline V gene sequence: CDR1 LNHDA, CDR2 SQIVND (reference sequence). This CDR3 spans 14 amino acids. Deletions cut 6 bases from V and 4 bases from J, with 15 bases between.

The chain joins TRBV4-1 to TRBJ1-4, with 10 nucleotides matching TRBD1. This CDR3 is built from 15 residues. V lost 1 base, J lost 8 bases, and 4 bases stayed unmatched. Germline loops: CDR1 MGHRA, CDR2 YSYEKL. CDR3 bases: TGCGCCAGCAGCCAAGCCGGGACAGGGGCCGAAAAACTGTTTTTT. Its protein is CASSQAGTGAEKLFF.

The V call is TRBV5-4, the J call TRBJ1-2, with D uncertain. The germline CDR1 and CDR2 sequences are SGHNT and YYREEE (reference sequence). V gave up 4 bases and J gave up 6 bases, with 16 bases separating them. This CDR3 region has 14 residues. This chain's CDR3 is CASSTSSGMDGYTF. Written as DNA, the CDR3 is TGTGCCAGCAGCACCTCTTCTGGGATGGATGGCTACACCTTC.

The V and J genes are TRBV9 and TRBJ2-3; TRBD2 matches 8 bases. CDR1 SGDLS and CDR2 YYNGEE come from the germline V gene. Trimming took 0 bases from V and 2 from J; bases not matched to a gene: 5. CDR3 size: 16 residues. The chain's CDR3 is CASSVVGGGPTDTQYF. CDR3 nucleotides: TGTGCCAGCAGCGTAGTCGGCGGGGGGCCCACAGATACGCAGTATTTT.

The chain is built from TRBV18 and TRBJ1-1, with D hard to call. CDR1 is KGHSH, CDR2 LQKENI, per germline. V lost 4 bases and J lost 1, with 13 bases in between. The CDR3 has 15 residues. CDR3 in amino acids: CASSQTESANTEAFF. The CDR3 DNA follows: TGTGCCAGCTCACAGACGGAGTCAGCGAACACTGAAGCTTTCTTT. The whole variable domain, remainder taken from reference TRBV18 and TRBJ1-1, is NAGVMQNPRHLVRRRGQEARLRCSPMKGHSHVYWYRQLPEEGLKFMVYLQKENIIDESGMPKERFSAEFPKEGPSILRIQQVVRGDSAAYFCASSQTESANTEAFFGQGTRLTVV.

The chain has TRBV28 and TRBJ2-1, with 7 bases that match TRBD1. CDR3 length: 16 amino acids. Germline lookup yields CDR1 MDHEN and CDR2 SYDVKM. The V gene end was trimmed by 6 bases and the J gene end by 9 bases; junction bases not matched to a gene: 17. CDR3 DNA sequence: TGTGCCAGCAGACCAGGGAACAGGGGCCCGTCCGGTGAGCAGTTCTTC. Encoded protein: CASRPGNRGPSGEQFF.

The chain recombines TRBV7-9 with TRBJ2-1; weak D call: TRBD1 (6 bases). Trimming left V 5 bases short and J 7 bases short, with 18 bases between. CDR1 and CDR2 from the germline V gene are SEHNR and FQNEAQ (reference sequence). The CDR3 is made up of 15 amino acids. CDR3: CASSPAGARLNEQFF. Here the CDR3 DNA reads TGTGCCAGCAGCCCAGCAGGGGCGAGGTTGAATGAGCAGTTCTTC.

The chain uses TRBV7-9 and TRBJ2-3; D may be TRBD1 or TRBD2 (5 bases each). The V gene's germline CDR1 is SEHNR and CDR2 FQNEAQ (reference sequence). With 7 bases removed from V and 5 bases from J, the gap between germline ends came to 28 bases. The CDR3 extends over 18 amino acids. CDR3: CASNNRQTERGDRDTQYF. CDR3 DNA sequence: TGTGCCAGCAACAATCGACAGACGGAACGGGGAGATAGAGATACGCAGTATTTT.

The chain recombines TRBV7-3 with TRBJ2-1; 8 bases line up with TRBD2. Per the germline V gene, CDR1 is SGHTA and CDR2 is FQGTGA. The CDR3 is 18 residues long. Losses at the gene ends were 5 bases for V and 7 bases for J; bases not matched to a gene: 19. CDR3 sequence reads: CASSPRTSRERRGNEQFF. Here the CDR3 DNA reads TGTGCCAGCAGCCCGCGGACTAGCAGAGAGCGGAGGGGTAATGAGCAGTTCTTC.

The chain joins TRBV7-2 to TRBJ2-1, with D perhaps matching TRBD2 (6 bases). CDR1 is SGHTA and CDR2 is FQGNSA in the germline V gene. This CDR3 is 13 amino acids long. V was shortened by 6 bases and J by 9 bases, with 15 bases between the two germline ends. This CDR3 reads CASSPLRGGEQFF. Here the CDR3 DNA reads TGTGCCAGCAGTCCACTGCGGGGCGGTGAGCAGTTCTTC.

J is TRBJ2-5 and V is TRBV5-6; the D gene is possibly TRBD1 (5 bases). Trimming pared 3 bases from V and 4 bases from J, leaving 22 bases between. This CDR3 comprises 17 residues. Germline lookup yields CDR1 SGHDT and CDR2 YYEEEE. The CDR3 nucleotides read TGTGCCAGCAGCTCAAAAACGGACAAGGGGCTGGGAGAGACCCAGTACTTC. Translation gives CASSSKTDKGLGETQYF.

CDR3 nucleotides: TGTGCCAGCAGCTTGCCCGGGACGGGGAACACTGAAGCTTTCTTT. It translates to CASSLPGTGNTEAFF. The J gene is TRBJ1-1, the V gene TRBV5-6, with D maybe TRBD1 (5 bases). The CDR3 spans 15 residues. Trimming stripped 1 base from V and 1 base from J, with 11 bases between. CDR1 and CDR2 (germline): SGHDT, YYEEEE. The whole variable domain, filled in from reference TRBV5-6 and TRBJ1-1, reads DAGVTQSPTHLIKTRGQQVTLRCSPKSGHDTVSWYQQALGQGPQFIFQYYEEEERQRGNFPDRFSGHQFPNYSSELNVNALLLGDSALYLCASSLPGTGNTEAFFGQGTRLTVV.

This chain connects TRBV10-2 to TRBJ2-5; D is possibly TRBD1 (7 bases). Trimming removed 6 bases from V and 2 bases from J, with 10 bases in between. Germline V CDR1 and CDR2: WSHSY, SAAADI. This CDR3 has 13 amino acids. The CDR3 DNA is TGCGCCAGCAGCGCGGGACAGCAAGAGACCCAGTACTTC. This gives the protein CASSAGQQETQYF.

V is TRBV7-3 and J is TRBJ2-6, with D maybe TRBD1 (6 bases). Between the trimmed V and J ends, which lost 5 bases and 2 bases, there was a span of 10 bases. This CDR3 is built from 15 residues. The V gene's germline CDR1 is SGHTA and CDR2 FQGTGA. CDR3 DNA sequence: TGTGCCAGCAGCCAACAGGGTACTGGGGCCAACGTCCTGACTTTC. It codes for CASSQQGTGANVLTF.

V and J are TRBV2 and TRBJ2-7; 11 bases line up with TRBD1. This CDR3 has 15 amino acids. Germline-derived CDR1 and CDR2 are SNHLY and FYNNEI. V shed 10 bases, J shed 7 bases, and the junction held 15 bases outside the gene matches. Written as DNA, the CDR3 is TGTGCCACCCGAATACGGACAGGGGGCCTTGGGGAGCAGTACTTC. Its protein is CATRIRTGGLGEQYF.

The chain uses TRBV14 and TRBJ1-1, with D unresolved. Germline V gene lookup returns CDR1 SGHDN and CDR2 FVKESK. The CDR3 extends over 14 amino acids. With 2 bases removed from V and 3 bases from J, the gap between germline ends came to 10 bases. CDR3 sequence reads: CASSQIPGYTEAFF. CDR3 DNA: TGTGCCAGCAGCCAAATCCCCGGTTACACTGAAGCTTTCTTT.

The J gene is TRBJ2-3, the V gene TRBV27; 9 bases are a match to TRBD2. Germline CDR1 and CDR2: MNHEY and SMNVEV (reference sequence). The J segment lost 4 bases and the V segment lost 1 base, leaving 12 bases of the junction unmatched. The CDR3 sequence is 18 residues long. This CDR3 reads CASSLFSPGRGGSDTQYF. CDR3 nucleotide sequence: TGTGCCAGCAGTTTATTCTCCCCCGGGCGGGGGGGCTCAGATACGCAGTATTTT.

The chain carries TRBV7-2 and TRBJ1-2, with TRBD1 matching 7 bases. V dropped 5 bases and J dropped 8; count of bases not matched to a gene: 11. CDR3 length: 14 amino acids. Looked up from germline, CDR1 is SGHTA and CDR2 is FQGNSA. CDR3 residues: CASSRDSTSKGYTF. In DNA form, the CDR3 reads TGTGCCAGCAGCCGGGACAGTACTAGTAAGGGCTACACCTTC.

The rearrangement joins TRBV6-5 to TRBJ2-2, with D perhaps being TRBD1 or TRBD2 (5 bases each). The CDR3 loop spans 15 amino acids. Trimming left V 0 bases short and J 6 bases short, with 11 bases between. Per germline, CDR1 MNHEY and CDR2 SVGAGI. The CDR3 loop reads CASSYSVGVAGELFF. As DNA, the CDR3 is TGTGCCAGCAGTTACTCCGTGGGGGTAGCCGGGGAGCTGTTTTTT.

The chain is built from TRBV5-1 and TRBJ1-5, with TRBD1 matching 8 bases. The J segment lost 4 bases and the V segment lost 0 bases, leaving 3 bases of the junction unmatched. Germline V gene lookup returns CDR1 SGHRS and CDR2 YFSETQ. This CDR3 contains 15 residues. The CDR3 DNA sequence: TGCGCCAGCAGCTTGGGACAGGGGATAAATCAGCCCCAGCATTTT. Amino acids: CASSLGQGINQPQHF.